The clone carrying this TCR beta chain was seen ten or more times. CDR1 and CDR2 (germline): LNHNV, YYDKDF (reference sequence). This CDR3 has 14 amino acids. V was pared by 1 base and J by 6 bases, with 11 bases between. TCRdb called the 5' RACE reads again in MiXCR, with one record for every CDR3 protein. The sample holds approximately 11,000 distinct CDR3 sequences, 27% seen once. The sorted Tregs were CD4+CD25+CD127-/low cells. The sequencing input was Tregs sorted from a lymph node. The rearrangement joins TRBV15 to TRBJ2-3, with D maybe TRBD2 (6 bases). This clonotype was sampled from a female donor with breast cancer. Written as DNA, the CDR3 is TGTGCCACCAGCAGAGGGGACTTCGACGATACGCAGTATTTT. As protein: CATSRGDFDDTQYF.